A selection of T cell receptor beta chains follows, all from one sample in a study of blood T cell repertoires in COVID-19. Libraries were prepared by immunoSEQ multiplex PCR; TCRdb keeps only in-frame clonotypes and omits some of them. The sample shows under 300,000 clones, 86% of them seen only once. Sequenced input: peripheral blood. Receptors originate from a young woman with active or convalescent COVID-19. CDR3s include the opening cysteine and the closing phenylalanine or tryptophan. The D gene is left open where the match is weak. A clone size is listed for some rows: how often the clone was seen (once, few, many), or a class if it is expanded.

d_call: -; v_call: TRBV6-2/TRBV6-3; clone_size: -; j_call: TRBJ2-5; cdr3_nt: TGTGCCAGCAGTGGACTCCGGCGGGAGACCCAGTACTTC; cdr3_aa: CASSGLRRETQYF
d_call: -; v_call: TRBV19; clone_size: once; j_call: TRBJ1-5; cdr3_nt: TGTGCCAGTAGTTATTTGTCAGGGATCAATCAGCCCCAGCATTTT; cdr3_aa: CASSYLSGINQPQHF
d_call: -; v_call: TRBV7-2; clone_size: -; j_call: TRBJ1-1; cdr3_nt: TGTGCCAGCAGCTTCGCGGGGAACACTGAAGCTTTCTTT; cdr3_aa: CASSFAGNTEAFF
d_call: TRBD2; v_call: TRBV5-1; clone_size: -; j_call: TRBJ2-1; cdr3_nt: TGCGCCAGCAGCTGGGGAATGACTAGCGGGGGGGCCAATGAGCAGTTCTTC; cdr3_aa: CASSWGMTSGGANEQFF
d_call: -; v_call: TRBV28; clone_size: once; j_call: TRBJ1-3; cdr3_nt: TGTGCCAGCAGTTTAGTCAGGGCGGCTAACACCATATATTTT; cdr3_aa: CASSLVRAANTIYF
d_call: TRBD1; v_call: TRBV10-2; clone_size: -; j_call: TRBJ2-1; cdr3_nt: TGCGCCAGCAGACCGACAGGGGTAGGCAATGAGCAGTTCTTC; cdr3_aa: CASRPTGVGNEQFF
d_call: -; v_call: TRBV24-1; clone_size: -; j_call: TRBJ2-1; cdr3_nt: TGTGCCACCAGTGGGGACTCTCAAAATGAGCAGTTCTTC; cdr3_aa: CATSGDSQNEQFF
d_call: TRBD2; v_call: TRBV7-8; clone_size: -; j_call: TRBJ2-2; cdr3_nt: TGTGCCAGCAGCTTATTTCGGGGGGACAACACCGGGGAGCTGTTTTTT; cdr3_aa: CASSLFRGDNTGELFF
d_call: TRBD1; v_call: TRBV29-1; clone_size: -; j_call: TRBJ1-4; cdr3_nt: TGCAGCGTCCTAAGCACAGGGGCAACTAATGAAAAACTGTTTTTT; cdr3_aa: CSVLSTGATNEKLFF
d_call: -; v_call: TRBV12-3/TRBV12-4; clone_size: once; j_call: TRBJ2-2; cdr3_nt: TGTGCCAGCAGTTTAGTCGGTTACGGGGAGCTGTTTTTT; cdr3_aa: CASSLVGYGELFF
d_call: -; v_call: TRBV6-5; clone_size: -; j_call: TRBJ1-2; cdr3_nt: TGTGCCAGCACGCAGGGATGGTTGGGGTACACCTTC; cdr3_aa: CASTQGWLGYTF
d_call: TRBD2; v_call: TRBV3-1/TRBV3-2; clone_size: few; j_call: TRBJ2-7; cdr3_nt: TGTGCCACCACCGCTAGCGGGGGATACGAGCAGTACTTC; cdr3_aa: CATTASGGYEQYF
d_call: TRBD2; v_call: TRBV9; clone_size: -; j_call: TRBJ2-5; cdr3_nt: TGTGCCAGCAGCCCCCCACTAGCGGGGGGTTACCAAGAGACCCAGTACTTC; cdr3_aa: CASSPPLAGGYQETQYF
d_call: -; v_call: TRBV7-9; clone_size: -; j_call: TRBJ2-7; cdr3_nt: TGTGCCAGCAGCGTACCGAGTGGCTACGAGCAGTACTTC; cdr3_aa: CASSVPSGYEQYF
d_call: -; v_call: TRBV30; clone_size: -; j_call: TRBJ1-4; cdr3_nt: TGTGCCTGGAGTCGGGGGACCAATGAAAAACTGTTTTTT; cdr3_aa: CAWSRGTNEKLFF
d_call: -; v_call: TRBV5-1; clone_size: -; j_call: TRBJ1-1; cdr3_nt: TGCGCCAGCAGCTTGGCTACAGGCTCAAACACTGAAGCTTTCTTT; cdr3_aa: CASSLATGSNTEAFF
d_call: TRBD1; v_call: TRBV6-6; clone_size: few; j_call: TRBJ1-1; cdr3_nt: TGTGCCAGCATCAGAGGACAGGGGCTAACTGAAGCTTTCTTT; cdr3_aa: CASIRGQGLTEAFF
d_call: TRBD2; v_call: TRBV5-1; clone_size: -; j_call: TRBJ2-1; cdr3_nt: TGCGCCAGCAGCCCTCGGCCATCCGGGGGGGCAATATCAGCCTACCACAATGAGCAGTTCTTC; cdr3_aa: CASSPRPSGGAISAYHNEQFF
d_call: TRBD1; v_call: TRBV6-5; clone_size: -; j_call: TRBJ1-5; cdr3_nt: TGTGCCAGCAGCGGGGGACAGGGGGATAATCAGCCCCAGCATTTT; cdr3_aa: CASSGGQGDNQPQHF
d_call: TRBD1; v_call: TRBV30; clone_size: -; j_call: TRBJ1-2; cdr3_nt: TGTGCCTGGAGGGGTGACAGGGGCTATGGCTACACCTTC; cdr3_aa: CAWRGDRGYGYTF
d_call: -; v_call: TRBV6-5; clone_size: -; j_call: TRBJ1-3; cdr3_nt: TGTGCCAGCAGTCCTCAACAGGGAACTGGAAACACCATATATTTT; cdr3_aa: CASSPQQGTGNTIYF
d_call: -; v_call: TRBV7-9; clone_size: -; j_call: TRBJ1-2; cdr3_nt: TGTGCCAGCAGCCCTAGTGGGGGCGACCTCTATGGCTACACCTTC; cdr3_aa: CASSPSGGDLYGYTF
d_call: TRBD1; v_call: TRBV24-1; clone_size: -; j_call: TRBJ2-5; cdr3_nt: TGTGCCACCAGCGCCCCTAGGGGACAGGGAAGTTCCCCGGAGACCCAGTACTTC; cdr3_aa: CATSAPRGQGSSPETQYF
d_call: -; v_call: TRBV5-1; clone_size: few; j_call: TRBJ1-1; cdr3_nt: TGCGCCAGCCGCTATGAACTAAACACTGAAGCTTTCTTT; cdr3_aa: CASRYELNTEAFF
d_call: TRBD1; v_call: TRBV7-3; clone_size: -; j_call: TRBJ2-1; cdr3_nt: TGTGCCAGCAGCCCGGGACAGGGTAAGGATGAGCAGTTCTTC; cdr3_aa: CASSPGQGKDEQFF
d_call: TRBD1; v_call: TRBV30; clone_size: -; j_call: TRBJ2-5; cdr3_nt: TGTGCCTGGAGTGAGGGACAGGGGGTGGAGACCCAGTACTTC; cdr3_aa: CAWSEGQGVETQYF
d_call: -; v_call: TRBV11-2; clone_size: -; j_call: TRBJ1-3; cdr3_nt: TGTGCCAGCAGCTCGGTCAACTACGGAAACACCATATATTTT; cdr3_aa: CASSSVNYGNTIYF